This entry concerns a single TCR beta chain. This clonotype was recorded a few times. Its antigen specificity is not known. No qualities accompany the bases; no much larger clone lies one base away. This sample is part of a study of CD8 T cells in Susac syndrome (dated by TCRdb to about 2019). About the full investigation: Whether CD8+ T cell activation and differentiation in Susac syndrome was antigen driven was tested using repertoire sequencing. CD8+ T cell repertoire clonality was compared between 11 to 12 healthy donors, approximately 14 Susac syndrome patients and 15 multiple sclerosis patients. Overall results and qualifications from the work: The TCR sequencing and HLA analysis was acknowledged to have included a relatively small number of individuals.

RNA was extracted with the RNeasy kit and about 0.5 to 1 ug was reverse transcribed using random hexamers. The immunoSEQ multiplex PCR assay, covering 54 Vbeta and 13 Jbeta segments, was used to amplify TCR beta CDR3 regions. PCR amplification bias was corrected by using a synthetic template baseline for primer optimization and computational correction. The source study handled its data this way. Only productive sequences were kept, with reads annotated to V, D and J genes according to IMGT and analyzed in immunoSEQ Analyzer. To calculate clonality, Shannon entropy was normalized by log2 of the number of productive unique sequences and then subtracted from one. For each patient and control, public and private clones were evaluated within the 100 most prevalent clones. Clones were defined as Susac-specific when absent from the healthy and MS cohorts, from 1052 published viral clones and from other ImmuneACCESS disease sequences. TCRdb redid the processing of the public reads, applying fastp at Q25 and MiXCR, and retained in-frame beta chains. Rows are combined by CDR3 protein, so each entry shows the most common genes and DNA. TCRdb, not the original authors, processed these V and J calls. In this sample the table shows 250,000 to 350,000 distinct CDR3 sequences, approximately 85% of which occur a single time. The ten largest clonotypes hold approximately 0.11% of the sample.

Peripheral blood CD8+ and CD4+ T cells from healthy donors, Susac syndrome patients and multiple sclerosis patients were profiled using high-throughput TCR beta sequencing. The multiple sclerosis controls were treatment-naive patients whose relapsing-remitting disease, either stable or active, fulfilled the revised McDonald criteria. Bulk CD8+ and CD4+ T cells were purified magnetically by negative isolation, whereas CD8+ TEMRA cells were enriched by FACS. Blood was collected in EDTA tubes and processed within 24 hours, with PBMCs isolated through density gradient centrifugation. PBMCs destined for TCR sequencing were cryopreserved in liquid nitrogen and later thawed in a 37 °C water bath. The sorted or isolated CD4+, CD8+ and CD8+ TEMRA cells reached a purity of at least 90%. CDR1 and CDR2 were assigned from the germline V gene (reference sequence) as LNHDA and SQIVND. Including the terminal cysteine and phenylalanine, the CDR3 comprises 15 residues. The read is trimmed to its CDR3 DNA, 45 bases read in frame from base 1. Trimming takes 7 bases off V and 4 bases off J; junction bases not matched to a gene: 5.

The clonotype originates from a human donor with multiple sclerosis. The chain was built from TRBV19 and TRBJ2-1, and TRBD2 matches 12 of the central bases. The material sequenced was CD8+ T cells from PBMCs. In nucleotide form, the sequence is TGTGCCAGTACCCTAGCGGGAGGGCCTTACAATGAGCAGTTCTTC. Its coded protein is CASTLAGGPYNEQFF.